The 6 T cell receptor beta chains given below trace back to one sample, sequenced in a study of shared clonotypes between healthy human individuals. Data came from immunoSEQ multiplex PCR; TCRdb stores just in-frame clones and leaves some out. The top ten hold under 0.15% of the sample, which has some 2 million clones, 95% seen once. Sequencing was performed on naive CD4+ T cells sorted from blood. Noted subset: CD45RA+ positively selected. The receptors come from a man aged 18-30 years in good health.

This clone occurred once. This CDR3 reads CASSTGQMTTRGYTF. CDR3 nucleotides: TGTGCCAGTAGTACAGGACAGATGACGACGCGGGGCTACACCTTC. The J gene is TRBJ1-2, the V gene TRBV19; TRBD1 is a possible D gene (6 bases). CDR3 size: 15 residues. Trimming cost V 4 bases and J 8 bases, with 20 bases left between them. Germline V gene lookup returns CDR1 LNHDA and CDR2 SQIVND (reference sequence).

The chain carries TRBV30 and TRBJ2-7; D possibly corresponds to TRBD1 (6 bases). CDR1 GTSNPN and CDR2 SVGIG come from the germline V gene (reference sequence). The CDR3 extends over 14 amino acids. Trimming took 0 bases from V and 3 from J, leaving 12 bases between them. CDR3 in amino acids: CAWSVQGNHYEQYF. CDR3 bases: TGTGCCTGGAGTGTTCAGGGGAACCACTACGAGCAGTACTTC.

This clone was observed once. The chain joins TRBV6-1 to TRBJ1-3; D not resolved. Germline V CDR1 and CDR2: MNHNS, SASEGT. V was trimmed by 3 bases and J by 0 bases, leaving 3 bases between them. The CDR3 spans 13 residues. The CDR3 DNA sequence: TGTGCCAGCAGTGAGAACTCTGGAAACACCATATATTTT. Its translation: CASSENSGNTIYF.

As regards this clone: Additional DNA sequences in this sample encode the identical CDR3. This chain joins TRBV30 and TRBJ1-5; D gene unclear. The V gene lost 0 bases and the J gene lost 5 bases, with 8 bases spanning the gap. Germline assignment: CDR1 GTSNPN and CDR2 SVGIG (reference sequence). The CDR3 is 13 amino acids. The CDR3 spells CAWSVAGDQPQHF. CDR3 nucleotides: TGTGCCTGGAGTGTAGCCGGCGATCAGCCCCAGCATTTT.

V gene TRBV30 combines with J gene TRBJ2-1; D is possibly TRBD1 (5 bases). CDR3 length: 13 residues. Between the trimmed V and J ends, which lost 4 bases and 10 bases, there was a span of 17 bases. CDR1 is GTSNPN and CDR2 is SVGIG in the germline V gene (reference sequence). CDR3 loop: CAWTTPQVNEQFF. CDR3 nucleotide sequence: TGTGCCTGGACCACCCCACAGGTCAACGAGCAGTTCTTC.

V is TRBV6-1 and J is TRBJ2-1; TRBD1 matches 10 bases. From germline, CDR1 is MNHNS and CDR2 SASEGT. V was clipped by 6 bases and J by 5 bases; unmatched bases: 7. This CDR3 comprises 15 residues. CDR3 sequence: CASSSPGQGNNEQFF. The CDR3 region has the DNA TGTGCCAGCAGCTCACCGGGACAGGGGAACAATGAGCAGTTCTTC.